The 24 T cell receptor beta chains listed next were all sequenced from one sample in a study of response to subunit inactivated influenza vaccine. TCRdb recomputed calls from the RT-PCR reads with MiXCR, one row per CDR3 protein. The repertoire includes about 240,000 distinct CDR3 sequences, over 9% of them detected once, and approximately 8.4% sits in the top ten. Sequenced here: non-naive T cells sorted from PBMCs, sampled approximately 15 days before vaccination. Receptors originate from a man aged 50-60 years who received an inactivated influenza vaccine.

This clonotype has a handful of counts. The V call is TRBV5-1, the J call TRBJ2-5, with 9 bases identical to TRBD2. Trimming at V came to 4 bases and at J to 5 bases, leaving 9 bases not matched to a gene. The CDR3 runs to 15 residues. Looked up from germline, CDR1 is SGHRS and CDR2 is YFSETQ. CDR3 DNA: TGCGCCAGCAGCCGTCGGACTAGCGCCGAGGAGACCCAGTACTTC. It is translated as CASSRRTSAEETQYF.

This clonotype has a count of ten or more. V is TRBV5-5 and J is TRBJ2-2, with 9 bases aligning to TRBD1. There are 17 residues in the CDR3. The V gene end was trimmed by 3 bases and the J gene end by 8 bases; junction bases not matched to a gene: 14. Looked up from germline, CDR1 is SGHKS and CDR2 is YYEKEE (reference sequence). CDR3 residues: CASSSILGQGVSGELFF. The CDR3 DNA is TGTGCCAGCAGCTCTATTTTGGGACAGGGTGTTTCGGGGGAGCTGTTTTTT.

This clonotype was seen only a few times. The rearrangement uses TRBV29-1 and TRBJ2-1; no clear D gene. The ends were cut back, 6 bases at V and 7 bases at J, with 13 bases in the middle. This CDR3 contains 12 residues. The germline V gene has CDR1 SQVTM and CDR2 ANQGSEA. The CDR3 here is CSVTPSPNEQFF. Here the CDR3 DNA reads TGCAGCGTAACTCCAAGTCCAAATGAGCAGTTCTTC.

This CDR3 is CSASLAGSLAKNIQYF. The CDR3 bases are TGCAGTGCTAGCTTGGCAGGTTCTTTAGCCAAAAACATTCAGTACTTC. V gene TRBV20-1 combines with J gene TRBJ2-4; D remains ambiguous. Per germline, CDR1 DFQATT and CDR2 SNEGSKA (reference sequence). The CDR3 has 16 residues. V was clipped by 3 bases and J by 0 bases, with 15 bases between them.

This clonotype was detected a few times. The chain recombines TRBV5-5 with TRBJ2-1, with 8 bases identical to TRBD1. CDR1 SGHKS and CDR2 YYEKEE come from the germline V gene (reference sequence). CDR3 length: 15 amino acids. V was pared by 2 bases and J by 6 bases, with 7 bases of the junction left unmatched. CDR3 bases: TGTGCCAGCAGCTTACAGGACAGGGCGGGCAATGAGCAGTTCTTC. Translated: CASSLQDRAGNEQFF.

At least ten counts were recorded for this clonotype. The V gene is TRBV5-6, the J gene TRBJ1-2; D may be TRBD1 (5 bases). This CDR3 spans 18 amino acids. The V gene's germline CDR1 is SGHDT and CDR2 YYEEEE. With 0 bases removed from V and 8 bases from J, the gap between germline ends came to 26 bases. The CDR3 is CASSLAPTGTFLSQGYTF. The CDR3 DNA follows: TGTGCCAGCAGCTTGGCACCAACCGGGACCTTCCTCAGTCAGGGCTACACCTTC.

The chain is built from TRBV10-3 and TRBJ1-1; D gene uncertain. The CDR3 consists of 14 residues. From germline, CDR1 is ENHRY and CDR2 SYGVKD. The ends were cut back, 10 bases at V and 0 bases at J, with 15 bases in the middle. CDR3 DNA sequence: TGTGCCACCTCGGACGGAGCTTTGAACACTGAAGCTTTCTTT. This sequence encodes CATSDGALNTEAFF.

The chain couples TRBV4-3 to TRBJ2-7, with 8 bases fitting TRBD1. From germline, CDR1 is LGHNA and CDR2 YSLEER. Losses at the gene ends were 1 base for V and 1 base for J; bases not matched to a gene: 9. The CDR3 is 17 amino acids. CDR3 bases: TGCGCCAGCAGCCAAGTGGGTAGGGGGACAGGATCCTACGAGCAGTACTTC. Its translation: CASSQVGRGTGSYEQYF.

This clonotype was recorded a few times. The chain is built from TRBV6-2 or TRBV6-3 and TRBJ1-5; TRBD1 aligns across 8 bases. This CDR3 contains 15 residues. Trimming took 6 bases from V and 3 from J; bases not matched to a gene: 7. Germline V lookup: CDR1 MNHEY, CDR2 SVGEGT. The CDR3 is CASRPGTGFNQPQHF. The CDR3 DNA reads TGTGCCAGCAGGCCCGGGACAGGCTTCAATCAGCCCCAGCATTTT.

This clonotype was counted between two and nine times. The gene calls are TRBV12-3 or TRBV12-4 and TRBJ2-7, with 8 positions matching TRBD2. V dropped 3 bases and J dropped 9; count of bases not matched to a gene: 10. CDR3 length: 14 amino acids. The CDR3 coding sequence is TGTGCCAGCAGTTTTTCCAGCGGGGGTTCGGGGCAGTACTTC. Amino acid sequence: CASSFSSGGSGQYF.

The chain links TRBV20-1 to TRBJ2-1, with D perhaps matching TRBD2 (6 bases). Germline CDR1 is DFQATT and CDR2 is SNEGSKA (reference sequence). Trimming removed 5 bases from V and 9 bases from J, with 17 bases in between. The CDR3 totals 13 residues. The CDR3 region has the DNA TGCAGTGCTCCCCTCGCGCGGGGAGGTGAGCAGTTCTTC. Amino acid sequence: CSAPLARGGEQFF.

The CDR3 loop is CASRGGTSATDTQYF. The DNA for the CDR3 is TGTGCCAGCAGGGGGGGGACTAGCGCCACAGATACGCAGTATTTT. This sequence joins TRBV2 and TRBJ2-3, with 10 bases aligning to TRBD2. CDR1 is SNHLY and CDR2 is FYNNEI in the germline V gene. After removal of 6 bases from V and 2 bases from J, the junction contained 5 bases not matched to a gene. The CDR3 is 15 amino acids. The variable domain in full, completed from reference TRBV2 and TRBJ2-3, reads EPEVTQTPSHQVTQMGQEVILRCVPISNHLYFYWYRQILGQKVEFLVSFYNNEISEKSEIFDDQFSVERPDGSNFTLKIRSTKLEDSAMYFCASRGGTSATDTQYFGPGTRLTVL.

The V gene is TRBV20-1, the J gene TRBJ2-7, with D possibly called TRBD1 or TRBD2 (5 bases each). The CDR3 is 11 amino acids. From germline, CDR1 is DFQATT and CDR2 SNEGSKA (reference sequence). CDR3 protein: CGAKSGYEQYF. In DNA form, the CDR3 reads TGCGGGGCGAAATCGGGGTACGAGCAGTACTTC.

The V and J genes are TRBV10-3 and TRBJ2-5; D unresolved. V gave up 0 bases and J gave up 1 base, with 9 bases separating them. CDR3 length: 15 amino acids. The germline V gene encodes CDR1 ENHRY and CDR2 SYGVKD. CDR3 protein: CAISESSGVQETQYF. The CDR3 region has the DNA TGTGCCATCAGTGAGTCATCTGGGGTCCAAGAGACCCAGTACTTC.

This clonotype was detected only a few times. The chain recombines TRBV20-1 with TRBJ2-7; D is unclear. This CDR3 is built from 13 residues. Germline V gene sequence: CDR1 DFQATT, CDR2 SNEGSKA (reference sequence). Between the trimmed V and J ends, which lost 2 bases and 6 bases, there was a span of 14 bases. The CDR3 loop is CSARRQNAVEQYF. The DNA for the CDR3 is TGCAGTGCTAGACGGCAAAATGCGGTCGAGCAGTACTTC.

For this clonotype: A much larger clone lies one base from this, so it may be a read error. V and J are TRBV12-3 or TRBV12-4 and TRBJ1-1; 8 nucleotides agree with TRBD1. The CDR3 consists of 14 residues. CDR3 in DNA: TGTGCCAGCAGTTTATGGGACAGGTACACTGAAGCTCTCTTT. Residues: CASSLWDRYTEALF.

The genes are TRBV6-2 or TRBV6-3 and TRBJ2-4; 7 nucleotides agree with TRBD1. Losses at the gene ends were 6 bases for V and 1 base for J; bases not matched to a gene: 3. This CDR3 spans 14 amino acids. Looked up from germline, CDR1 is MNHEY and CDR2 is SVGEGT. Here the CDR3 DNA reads TGTGCCAGCAGGTTACAGGGGGCCAAAAACATTCAGTACTTC. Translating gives CASRLQGAKNIQYF.

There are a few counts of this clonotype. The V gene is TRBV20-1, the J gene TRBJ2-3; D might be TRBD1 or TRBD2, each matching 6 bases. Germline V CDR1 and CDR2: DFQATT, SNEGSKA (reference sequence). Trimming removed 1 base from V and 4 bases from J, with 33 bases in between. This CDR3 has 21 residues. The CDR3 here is CSARALRTGAAIVSSADTQYF. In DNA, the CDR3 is TGCAGTGCTAGAGCGCTCCGAACGGGGGCCGCGATAGTTTCTAGCGCAGATACGCAGTATTTT.

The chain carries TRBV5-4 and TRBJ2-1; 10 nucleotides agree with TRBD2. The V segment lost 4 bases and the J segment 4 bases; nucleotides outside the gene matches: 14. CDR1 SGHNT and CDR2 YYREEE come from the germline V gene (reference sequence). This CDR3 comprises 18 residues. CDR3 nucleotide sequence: TGTGCCAGCAGCACACCCAAATTCGCTAGCGGGAGTTACAATGAGCAGTTCTTC. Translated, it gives CASSTPKFASGSYNEQFF.

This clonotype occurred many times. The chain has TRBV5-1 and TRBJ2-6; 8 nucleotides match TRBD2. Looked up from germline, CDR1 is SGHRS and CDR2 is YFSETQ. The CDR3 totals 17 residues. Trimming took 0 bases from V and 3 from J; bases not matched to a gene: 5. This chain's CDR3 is CASSLVRGGYGANVLTF. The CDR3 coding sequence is TGCGCCAGCAGCTTGGTCCGGGGGGGGTATGGGGCCAACGTCCTGACTTTC. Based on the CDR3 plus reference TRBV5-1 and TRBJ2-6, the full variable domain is KAGVTQTPRYLIKTRGQQVTLSCSPISGHRSVSWYQQTPGQGLQFLFEYFSETQRNKGNFPGRFSGRQFSNSRSEMNVSTLELGDSALYLCASSLVRGGYGANVLTFGAGSRLTVL.

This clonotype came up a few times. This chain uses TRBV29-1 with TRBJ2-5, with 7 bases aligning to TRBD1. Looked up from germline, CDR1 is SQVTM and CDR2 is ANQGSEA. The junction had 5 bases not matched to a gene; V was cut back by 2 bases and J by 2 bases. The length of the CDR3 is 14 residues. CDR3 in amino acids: CSVEKSTGQETQYF. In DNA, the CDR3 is TGCAGCGTTGAAAAATCGACAGGGCAAGAGACCCAGTACTTC.

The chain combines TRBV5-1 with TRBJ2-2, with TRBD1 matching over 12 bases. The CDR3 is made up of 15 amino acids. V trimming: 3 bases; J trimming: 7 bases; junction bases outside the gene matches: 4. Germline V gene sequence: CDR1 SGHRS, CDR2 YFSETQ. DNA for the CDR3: TGCGCCAGCAGCTGGGACAGGGGGCGAATCGGGGAGCTGTTTTTT. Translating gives CASSWDRGRIGELFF.

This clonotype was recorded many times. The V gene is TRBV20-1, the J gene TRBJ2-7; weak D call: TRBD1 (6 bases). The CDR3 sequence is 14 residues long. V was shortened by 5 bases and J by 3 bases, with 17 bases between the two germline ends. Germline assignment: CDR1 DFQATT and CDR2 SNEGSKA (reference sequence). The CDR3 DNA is TGCAGTGCTCCCCAGCTACAGGGAATCTACGAGCAGTACTTC. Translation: CSAPQLQGIYEQYF.

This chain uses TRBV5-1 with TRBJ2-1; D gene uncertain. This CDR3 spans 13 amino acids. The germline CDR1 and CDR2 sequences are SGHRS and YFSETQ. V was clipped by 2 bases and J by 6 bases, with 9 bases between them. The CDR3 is CASSFGDSNEQFF. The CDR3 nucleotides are TGCGCCAGCAGCTTTGGAGACTCCAATGAGCAGTTCTTC. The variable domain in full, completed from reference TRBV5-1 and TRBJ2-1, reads KAGVTQTPRYLIKTRGQQVTLSCSPISGHRSVSWYQQTPGQGLQFLFEYFSETQRNKGNFPGRFSGRQFSNSRSEMNVSTLELGDSALYLCASSFGDSNEQFFGPGTRLTVL.